Reported below is one T cell receptor (beta chain). V lost 1 base to trimming and J lost 5 bases; unmatched junction nucleotides: 1. The CDR3 is made up of 14 amino acids. The germline CDR1 and CDR2 sequences are MGHDK and SYGVNS. The data stem from a study of beta chain features in type 1 diabetes. Reverse transcription of all isolated RNA meant that expressed TCRB transcripts were sequenced. Some clones are missing from TCRdb's copy, which holds only in-frame ones; the method was immunoSEQ multiplex PCR. The sample has around 330,000 clones, 8% to 13% seen once; the top ten hold about 0.015%. This sequence was found in a woman in her twenties or thirties in good health. This chain joins TRBV25-1 and TRBJ2-1; the match to TRBD1 covers 8 bases. The sequenced sample was naive CD4+ T cells from blood. The CDR3 loop reads CASSESDRDNEQFF. The CDR3 region has the DNA TGTGCCAGCAGTGAATCGGACAGGGACAATGAGCAGTTCTTC.